In its sample, the clone carrying this TCR beta chain was seen a few times. Its cognate antigen is unknown. The CDR3 contains 15 residues. Per the germline V gene, CDR1 is KGHSH and CDR2 is LQKENI. V was pared by 4 bases and J by 6 bases, with 3 bases of the junction left unmatched. MiXCR, applied by TCRdb to the reads, yields one record per CDR3 protein. Here the sample spans about 700,000 distinct CDR3 sequences, roughly 30% being singletons. The record originates from a study of T cell repertoires in cytomegalovirus infection. Study-wide context: It was the public TCR beta signatures that indicated both CMV infection and matching HLA type.

V usage is TRBV18 and J usage is TRBJ2-1; 13 bases line up with TRBD2. The source was cultured PBMCs, collected from culture after CMV antigen stimulation. This TCR derives from a human donor in good health (CMV status not recorded). Some clones in this sample may be carry-over from other donors' samples. The CDR3 reads CASSQGTSGINEQFF. For the CDR3, the DNA is TGTGCCAGCTCACAGGGGACTAGCGGGATCAATGAGCAGTTCTTC.